This TCR beta chain was captured by sequencing in a study of lung T cells in sarcoidosis with Löfgren's syndrome. Study-level points and caveats: The most expanded V genes in Löfgren's patients were reportedly TRAV12-1 and TRBV2.

About this clonotype: Its antigen is not identified.

CDR1 and CDR2 from the germline V gene are MDHEN and SYDVKM. The CDR3 loop spans 12 amino acids. The ends were cut back, 9 bases at V and 2 bases at J, with 7 bases in the middle. TCRdb fed the reads into MiXCR, producing one record per CDR3 protein. The sample records some 65,000 distinct CDR3 sequences, 21% being singletons. The TCR originated in a human donor with sarcoidosis (Löfgren's syndrome or another form), or a control subject (not recorded which). The gene calls are TRBV28 and TRBJ2-2, with D possibly TRBD1 on 5 matching bases. Input material: CD4+ T cells from PBMCs. In nucleotides, the CDR3 is TGTGCCAGGTGGGGCAACACCGGGGAGCTGTTTTTT. Translation gives CARWGNTGELFF. Drawing the rest from reference TRBV28 and TRBJ2-2, the complete variable domain is DVKVTQSSRYLVKRTGEKVFLECVQDMDHENMFWYRQDPGLGLRLIYFSYDVKMKEKGDIPEGYSVSREKKERFSLILESASTNQTSMYLCARWGNTGELFFGEGSRLTVL.